This T cell receptor beta chain was recorded in a study of blood T cell repertoires in COVID-19. About the study: T cells, B-cell-depleted T cells, or PBMCs provided the cDNA or gDNA that served as material.

V was cut by 3 bases and J by 1 base, with 15 bases left in between. The CDR3 extends over 16 amino acids. Germline CDR1 is SGDLS and CDR2 is YYNGEE. As originally analysed: The authors estimated nucleated cell counts from reference gene primer amplification. Using immunoSEQ multiplex PCR, the repertoire was profiled, and TCRdb retains in-frame clones only, with some absent. V and J calls and clone size are copied from that table; D and trimming were computed from the DNA. Of 150,000 to 200,000 clones listed, roughly 86% were seen once; the top ten hold around 25%. The genes are TRBV9 and TRBJ2-3; tentative D call: TRBD2 (6 bases). The TCR sequence derives from a woman between 40 and 50 years old in a cohort exposed to, infected with or recovered from COVID-19 (not recorded which). The specimen sequenced was PBMCs or T cells enriched from blood (not recorded which). The CDR3 region has the DNA TGTGCCAGCAGCGCGCACGGGGCGGGGCGCACAGATACGCAGTATTTT. It specifies CASSAHGAGRTDTQYF.